This is a list of T cell receptor beta chains from one sample in a study of control samples from healthy donors and cancer patients. Measured with immunoSEQ multiplex PCR; TCRdb has only the in-frame clones, and not every one. Of around 68,000 clones listed, about four fifths are singletons. Sample: blood. The receptors stem from a man aged 50 or older in good health. The CDR3 runs from the conserved cysteine through the conserved F or W. A D gene is named only where the DNA matches it firmly. Some rows have no size entry. The others give once, few or many, or a class for an expanded clone.

TRBV27	TRBJ1-1	NA	NA	CASSARDGMNTEAFF	TGTGCCAGCAGCGCCCGGGACGGTATGAACACTGAAGCCTTCTTT
TRBV5-4	TRBJ1-5	NA	TRBD1	CASSSTGNLSNQPQHF	TGTGCCAGCAGCTCGACAGGGAATTTGAGCAATCAGCCCCAGCATTTT
TRBV4-3	TRBJ2-7	NA	NA	CASSQKAGQSYEQYF	TGCGCCAGCAGCCAAAAGGCAGGGCAGTCCTACGAGCAGTACTTC
TRBV5-1	TRBJ2-7	NA	TRBD1	CASSLVGTASYEQYF	TGCGCCAGCAGCTTGGTGGGGACAGCTTCCTACGAGCAGTACTTC
TRBV2	TRBJ2-3	NA	TRBD2	CASSEELAGTDTQYF	TGTGCCAGCAGTGAAGAGCTAGCGGGCACAGATACGCAGTATTTT
TRBV6-5	TRBJ1-1	NA	NA	CASSPTVNTEAFF	TGTGCCAGCAGTCCAACAGTGAACACTGAAGCTTTCTTT
TRBV25-1	TRBJ2-7	NA	NA	CASSEATGLSYEQYF	TGTGCCAGCAGTGAAGCAACAGGGCTATCCTACGAGCAGTACTTC
TRBV2	TRBJ2-2	NA	NA	CASSDWGRSGELFF	TGTGCCAGCAGTGATTGGGGGCGGTCCGGGGAGCTGTTTTTT
TRBV29-1	TRBJ1-4	few	NA	CSGARSKGEKLFF	TGCAGCGGGGCCCGGAGTAAGGGTGAAAAACTGTTTTTT
TRBV27	TRBJ2-1	NA	TRBD2	CASSPGLAVSNEQFF	TGTGCCAGCAGTCCGGGACTAGCGGTCTCTAATGAGCAGTTCTTC
TRBV4-1	TRBJ1-1	NA	NA	CASSWGTEAFF	TGCGCCAGCAGCTGGGGGACTGAAGCTTTCTTT
TRBV5-5	TRBJ1-5	NA	NA	CASSLGTGRWGNQPQHF	TGTGCCAGCAGCTTGGGTACAGGGAGGTGGGGCAATCAGCCCCAGCATTTT
TRBV25-1	TRBJ2-5	NA	TRBD2	CASTSLAGVETQYF	TGTGCCAGCACCTCACTAGCGGGAGTCGAGACCCAGTACTTC
TRBV4-3	TRBJ2-7	NA	NA	CASSQARGSFYEQYF	TGCGCCAGCAGCCAGGCTAGGGGAAGCTTCTACGAGCAGTACTTC
TRBV30	TRBJ1-1	NA	NA	CAWSAWVTEAFF	TGTGCCTGGAGTGCTTGGGTAACTGAAGCTTTCTTT
TRBV27	TRBJ2-7	few	TRBD1	CASSLRDRANEQYF	TGTGCCAGCAGTTTAAGAGACAGGGCCAACGAGCAGTACTTC
TRBV5-1	TRBJ2-1	NA	NA	CASSPGQPGYNEQFF	TGCGCCAGCAGCCCCGGACAGCCGGGGTACAATGAGCAGTTCTTC